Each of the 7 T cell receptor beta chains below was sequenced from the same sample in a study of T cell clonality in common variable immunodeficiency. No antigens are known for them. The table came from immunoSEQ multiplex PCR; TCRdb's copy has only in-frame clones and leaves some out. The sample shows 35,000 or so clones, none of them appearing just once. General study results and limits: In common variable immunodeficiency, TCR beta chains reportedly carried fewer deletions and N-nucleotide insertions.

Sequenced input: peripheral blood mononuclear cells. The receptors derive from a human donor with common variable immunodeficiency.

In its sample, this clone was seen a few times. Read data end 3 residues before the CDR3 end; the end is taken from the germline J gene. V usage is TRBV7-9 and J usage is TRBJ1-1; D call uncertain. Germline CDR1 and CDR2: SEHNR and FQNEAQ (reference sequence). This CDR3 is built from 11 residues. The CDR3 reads CASSLQEEAFF. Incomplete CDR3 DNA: TGTGCCAGCAGCTTACAGGAAGAA.

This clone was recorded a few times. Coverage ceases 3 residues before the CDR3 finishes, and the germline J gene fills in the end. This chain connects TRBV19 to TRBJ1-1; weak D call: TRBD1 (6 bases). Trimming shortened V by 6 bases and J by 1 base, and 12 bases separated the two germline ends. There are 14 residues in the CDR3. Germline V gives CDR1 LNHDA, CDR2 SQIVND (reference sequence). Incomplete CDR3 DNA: TGTGCCAGTAGACCGACAGGTGAGAACACTGAA. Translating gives CASRPTGENTE. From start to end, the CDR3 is CASRPTGENTEAFF.

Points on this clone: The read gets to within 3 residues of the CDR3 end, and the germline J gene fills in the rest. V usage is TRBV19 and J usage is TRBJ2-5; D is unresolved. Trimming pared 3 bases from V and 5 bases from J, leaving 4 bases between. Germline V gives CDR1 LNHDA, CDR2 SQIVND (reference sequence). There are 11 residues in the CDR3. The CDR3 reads CASSISETQYF. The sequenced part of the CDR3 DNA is TGTGCCAGTAGTATTAGCGAGACC.

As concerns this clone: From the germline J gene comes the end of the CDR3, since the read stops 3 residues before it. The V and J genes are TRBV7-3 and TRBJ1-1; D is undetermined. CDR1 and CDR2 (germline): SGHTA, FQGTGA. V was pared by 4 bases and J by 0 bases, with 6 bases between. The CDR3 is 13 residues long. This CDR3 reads CASSSSMNTEAFF. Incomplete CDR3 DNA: TGTGCCAGCAGCTCTAGCATGAACACTGAA.

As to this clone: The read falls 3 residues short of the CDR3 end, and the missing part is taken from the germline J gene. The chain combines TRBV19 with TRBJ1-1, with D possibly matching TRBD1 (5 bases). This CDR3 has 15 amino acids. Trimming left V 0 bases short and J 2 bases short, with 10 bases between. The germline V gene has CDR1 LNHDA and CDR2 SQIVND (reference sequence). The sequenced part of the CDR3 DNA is TGTGCCAGTAGTATAGATGGAACAGGTAACACTGAA. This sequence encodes CASSIDGTGNTE. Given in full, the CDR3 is CASSIDGTGNTEAFF. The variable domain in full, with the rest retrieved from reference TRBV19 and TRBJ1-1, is DGGITQSPKYLFRKEGQNVTLSCEQNLNHDAMYWYRQDPGQGLRLIYYSQIVNDFQKGDIAEGYSVSREKKESFPLTVTSAQKNPTAFYLCASSIDGTGNTEAFFGQGTRLTVV.

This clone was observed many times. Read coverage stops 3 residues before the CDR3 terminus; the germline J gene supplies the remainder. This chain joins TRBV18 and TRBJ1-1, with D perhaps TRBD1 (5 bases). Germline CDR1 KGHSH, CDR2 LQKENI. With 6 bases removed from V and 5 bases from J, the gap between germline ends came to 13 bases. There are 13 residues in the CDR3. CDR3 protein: CASSQGAGTEAFF. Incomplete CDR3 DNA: TGTGCCAGCTCTCAAGGGGCTGGGACTGAA.

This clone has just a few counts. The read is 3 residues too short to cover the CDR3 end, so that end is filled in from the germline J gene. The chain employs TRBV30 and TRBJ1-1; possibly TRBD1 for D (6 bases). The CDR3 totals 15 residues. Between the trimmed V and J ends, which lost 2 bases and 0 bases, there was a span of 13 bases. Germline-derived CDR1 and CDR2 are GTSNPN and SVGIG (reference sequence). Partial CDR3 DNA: TGTGCCTGGAGTTTTCCAGGGGATCTGAACACTGAA. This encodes CAWSFPGDLNTE. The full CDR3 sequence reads CAWSFPGDLNTEAFF.